This T cell receptor beta chain was obtained from a study of shared clonotypes between healthy human individuals. Authors' processing steps: For the immunoSEQ data, sequences were junction-only without quality scores, so filtering differed. Measured with immunoSEQ multiplex PCR; TCRdb has only the in-frame clones, and not every one. The V and J calls and clone size are taken from that table; D and trimming were inferred from the DNA. The repertoire holds 550,000 to 750,000 clones, roughly 95% seen once, with 0.085% to 0.11% in the top ten. Germline loops: CDR1 SNHLY, CDR2 FYNNEI. Trimming at V came to 5 bases and at J to 8 bases, leaving 17 bases not matched to a gene. This CDR3 spans 16 amino acids. Overall study findings and caveats: Generation probability values for non-shared clonotypes were lower than those for clonotypes shared by all four donors.

Naive CD8 cells were CD45RO-negative, positively selected for CCR7, excluding terminally differentiated effector memory CD45RA+ cells. Notes on this clone: Its cognate antigen is unknown.

The chain couples TRBV2 to TRBJ1-2, with 7 bases matching TRBD1. The sequenced material came from naive CD8+ T cells sorted from blood. The receptor was isolated from a woman aged 25-40 years in good health. The CDR3 nucleotides read TGTGCCAGCAGTCGGGACAGTCGCGGGGTGTTAAGCGGCTACACCTTC. It translates to CASSRDSRGVLSGYTF.